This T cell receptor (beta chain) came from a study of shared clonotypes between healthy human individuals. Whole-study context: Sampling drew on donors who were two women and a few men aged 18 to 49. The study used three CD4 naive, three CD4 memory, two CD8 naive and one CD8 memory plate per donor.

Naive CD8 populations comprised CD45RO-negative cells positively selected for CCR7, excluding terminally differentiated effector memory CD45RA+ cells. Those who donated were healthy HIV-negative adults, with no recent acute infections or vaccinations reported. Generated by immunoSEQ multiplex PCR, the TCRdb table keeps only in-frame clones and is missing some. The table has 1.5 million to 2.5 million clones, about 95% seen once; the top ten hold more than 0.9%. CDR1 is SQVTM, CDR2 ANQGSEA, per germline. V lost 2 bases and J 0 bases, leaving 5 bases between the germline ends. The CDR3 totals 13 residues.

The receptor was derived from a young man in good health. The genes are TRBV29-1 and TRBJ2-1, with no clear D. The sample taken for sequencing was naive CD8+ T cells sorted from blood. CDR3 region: CSVERSSYNEQFF. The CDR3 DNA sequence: TGCAGCGTTGAACGGAGCTCCTACAATGAGCAGTTCTTC.